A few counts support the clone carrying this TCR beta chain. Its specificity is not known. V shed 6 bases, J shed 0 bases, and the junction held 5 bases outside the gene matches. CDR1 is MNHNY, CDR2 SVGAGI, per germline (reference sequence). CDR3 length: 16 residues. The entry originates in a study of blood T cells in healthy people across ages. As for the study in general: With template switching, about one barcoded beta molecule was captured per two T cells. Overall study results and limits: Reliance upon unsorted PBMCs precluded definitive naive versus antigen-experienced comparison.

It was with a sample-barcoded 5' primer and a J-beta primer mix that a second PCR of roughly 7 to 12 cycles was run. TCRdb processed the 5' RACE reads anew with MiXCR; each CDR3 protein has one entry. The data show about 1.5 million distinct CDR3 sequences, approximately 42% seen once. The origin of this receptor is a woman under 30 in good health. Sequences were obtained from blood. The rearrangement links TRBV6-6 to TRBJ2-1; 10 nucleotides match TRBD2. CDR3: CASRLSGGSSYNEQFF. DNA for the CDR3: TGTGCCAGCAGACTTAGCGGGGGGAGCTCCTACAATGAGCAGTTCTTC.